The 28 T cell receptor beta chains reported below all come from one sample, sequenced in a study of T cell responses to AZD1222 COVID-19 vaccine (dated by TCRdb to about 2021). Library preparation was by the immunoSEQ multiplex PCR assay. TCRdb carries this immuneACCESS record with in-frame sequences only. Its versions omit some clonotypes, under half of them owing to an unresolved V gene in the studies checked, with the rest unexplained. Recorded for this sample are 130,000 to 150,000 clones; 90% of them occurred a single time. The leading ten clones occupy around 3.6% of the sample. Taken with the paper, the label for time point translates to: baseline before first vaccination. The sequences come from peripheral blood, collected on day 0 of AZD1222 vaccination. Receptors were obtained from an adult in good health.

This clone was recorded once. The chain joins TRBV4-1 to TRBJ1-2; 12 nucleotides align to TRBD1. CDR3 length: 18 residues. After removal of 3 bases from V and 4 bases from J, the junction contained 12 bases not matched to a gene. CDR1 is MGHRA, CDR2 YSYEKL, per germline. CDR3 amino acids: CASSQPGTGGARGYGYTF. CDR3 coding DNA: TGCGCCAGCAGCCAGCCGGGGACAGGGGGCGCGAGAGGCTATGGCTACACCTTC.

The CDR3 region has the DNA TGTGCCAGCAGCTTACCAGGGGGCGGTCAGCCCCAGCATTTT. This codes for CASSLPGGGQPQHF. The chain couples TRBV7-2 to TRBJ1-5; TRBD1 aligns across 8 bases. The junction had 3 bases not matched to a gene; V was cut back by 2 bases and J by 6 bases. The CDR3 has 14 amino acids. From germline, CDR1 is SGHTA and CDR2 FQGNSA.

J is TRBJ1-2 and V is TRBV5-6, with D uncertain. Germline V gene data show CDR1 as SGHDT and CDR2 as YYEEEE. This CDR3 contains 17 residues. Trimming pared 0 bases from V and 2 bases from J, leaving 17 bases between. CDR3 sequence reads: CASSLDLYSLENYGYTF. For the CDR3, the DNA is TGTGCCAGCAGCTTGGACCTTTACAGTTTAGAAAACTATGGCTACACCTTC.

The CDR3 sequence: CATSRDRQDRASWREKLFF. CDR3 sequence (DNA): TGTGCCACCAGCAGAGATCGGCAGGACAGGGCCTCTTGGCGGGAAAAACTGTTTTTT. This chain links TRBV15 with TRBJ1-4; TRBD1 matches at 8 bases. This CDR3 is built from 19 residues. Losses at the gene ends were 0 bases for V and 8 bases for J; bases not matched to a gene: 17. In germline, CDR1 is LNHNV, CDR2 YYDKDF (reference sequence). Drawing the rest from reference TRBV15 and TRBJ1-4, the complete variable domain is DAMVIQNPRYQVTQFGKPVTLSCSQTLNHNVMYWYQQKSSQAPKLLFHYYDKDFNNEADTPDNFQSRRPNTSFCFLDIRSPGLGDTAMYLCATSRDRQDRASWREKLFFGSGTQLSVL.

This clone was observed a handful of times. The V and J genes are TRBV7-8 and TRBJ1-2, with D perhaps matching TRBD1 (5 bases). Per germline, CDR1 SGHVS and CDR2 FQNEAQ. This CDR3 contains 14 residues. Trimming took off 5 bases at V and 4 bases at J, with 14 bases between the two ends. CDR3 DNA sequence: TGTGCCAGCAGCCGAGCGGGGGGGGGCTATGGCTACACCTTC. Protein: CASSRAGGGYGYTF.

This clone has a handful of counts. CDR3 region: CASSIGGGAGYTF. In DNA, the CDR3 is TGTGCCAGTAGTATAGGAGGAGGGGCGGGCTACACCTTC. V usage is TRBV19 and J usage is TRBJ1-2; possibly TRBD1 for D (5 bases). The V and J ends lost 1 base and 8 bases respectively, with 11 bases between them. The CDR3 totals 13 residues. CDR1 and CDR2 from the germline V gene are LNHDA and SQIVND (reference sequence).

The chain carries TRBV19 and TRBJ2-3; 9 positions agree with TRBD2. The V segment lost 6 bases and the J segment 1 base; nucleotides outside the gene matches: 5. The V gene's germline CDR1 is LNHDA and CDR2 SQIVND (reference sequence). The length of the CDR3 is 15 residues. The CDR3 bases are TGTGCCAGTAGCTTACTAGCGGGCCGCACAGATACGCAGTATTTT. Protein: CASSLLAGRTDTQYF.

The chain uses TRBV15 and TRBJ2-5; maybe TRBD2 (7 bases). This CDR3 has 13 amino acids. The germline gives CDR1 LNHNV, CDR2 YYDKDF (reference sequence). Trimming removed 0 bases from V and 9 bases from J, with 11 bases in between. The DNA for the CDR3 is TGTGCCACCAGCAGAGACGGGGGGCGGGCCCAGTACTTC. This sequence encodes CATSRDGGRAQYF.

The genes are TRBV7-8 and TRBJ2-3, with D uncertain. The CDR3 length is 15 residues. From germline, CDR1 is SGHVS and CDR2 FQNEAQ. Deletions cut 2 bases from V and 0 bases from J, with 9 bases between. CDR3 in amino acids: CASSLWRVSTDTQYF. In DNA, the CDR3 is TGTGCCAGCAGCTTATGGAGAGTCAGCACAGATACGCAGTATTTT.

The V and J genes are TRBV2 and TRBJ2-7; D possibly corresponds to TRBD2 (5 bases). V was pared by 1 base and J by 7 bases, with 20 bases between. Germline CDR1 and CDR2: SNHLY and FYNNEI. The CDR3 runs to 16 residues. CDR3 bases: TGTGCCAGCAGTGAAGAGGGCAGCGGTCCTCTCGGAGAGCAGTACTTC. This codes for CASSEEGSGPLGEQYF. The full variable domain, rest sourced from reference TRBV2 and TRBJ2-7, is EPEVTQTPSHQVTQMGQEVILRCVPISNHLYFYWYRQILGQKVEFLVSFYNNEISEKSEIFDDQFSVERPDGSNFTLKIRSTKLEDSAMYFCASSEEGSGPLGEQYFGPGTRLTVT.

V and J are TRBV18 and TRBJ1-2; 9 nucleotides match TRBD1. Looked up from germline, CDR1 is KGHSH and CDR2 is LQKENI. V was clipped by 1 base and J by 6 bases; unmatched bases: 18. CDR3 length equals 19 residues. The CDR3 region is CASSPRQGEILSVGNGYTF. CDR3 nucleotide sequence: TGTGCCAGCTCACCACGACAGGGGGAAATACTCTCTGTGGGTAATGGCTACACCTTC.

This chain links TRBV6-6 with TRBJ1-2, with TRBD1 as a possible D gene (5 bases). CDR1 is MNHNY, CDR2 SVGAGI, per germline (reference sequence). The CDR3 is 15 residues long. The V and J ends lost 6 bases and 3 bases respectively, with 17 bases between them. CDR3 in DNA: TGTGCCAGCAGGAGAAGAGGCAGGGAAGACTATGGCTACACCTTC. Protein product: CASRRRGREDYGYTF.

Only a few counts were recorded for this clone. The chain combines TRBV10-3 with TRBJ1-6, with D possibly being TRBD1 (5 bases). Trimming removed 10 bases from V and 10 bases from J, with 14 bases in between. Germline CDR1 and CDR2: ENHRY and SYGVKD. The CDR3 has 12 amino acids. CDR3 residues: CATREEGSPLHF. The CDR3 nucleotides read TGTGCCACCAGGGAGGAAGGATCACCCCTCCACTTT.

V is TRBV3-1 (or the pseudogene TRBV3-2) and J is TRBJ2-1; 8 bases match TRBD1. V gave up 1 base and J gave up 3 bases; unmatched junction bases: 8. Per the germline V gene, CDR1 is LGHDT and CDR2 is YNNKEL (reference sequence). This CDR3 has 17 amino acids. CDR3 DNA sequence: TGTGCCAGCAGCCAAGCCAGCTCCGGGACAGGCTACAATGAGCAGTTCTTC. Translated: CASSQASSGTGYNEQFF.

This chain links TRBV5-1 with TRBJ2-3; the match to TRBD2 covers 7 bases. The germline gives CDR1 SGHRS, CDR2 YFSETQ. The CDR3 loop spans 15 amino acids. V lost 4 bases, J lost 4 bases, and 9 bases stayed unmatched. CDR3 DNA sequence: TGCGCCAGCAGCACGTCCAGCGGGATTTCAGATACGCAGTATTTT. Encoded protein: CASSTSSGISDTQYF.

This chain joins TRBV30 and TRBJ1-5; D gene ambiguous. Germline CDR1 GTSNPN, CDR2 SVGIG (reference sequence). Deletions cut 5 bases from V and 6 bases from J, with 11 bases between. The CDR3 runs to 12 residues. CDR3 bases: TGTGCCTGGGGTGGAGGCGGTCAGCCCCAGCATTTT. Amino acids: CAWGGGGQPQHF. The full variable domain, completed using reference TRBV30 and TRBJ1-5, is SQTIHQWPATLVQPVGSPLSLECTVEGTSNPNLYWYRQAAGRGLQLLFYSVGIGQISSEVPQNLSASRPQDRQFILSSKKLLLSDSGFYLCAWGGGGQPQHFGDGTRLSIL.

The chain combines TRBV7-8 with TRBJ2-7; weak D call: TRBD2 (6 bases). V lost 1 base to trimming and J lost 4 bases, with 17 bases between them. There are 16 residues in the CDR3. Germline CDR1 SGHVS, CDR2 FQNEAQ. The CDR3 DNA is TGTGCCAGCAGCTTAGAGGGACTCCCGCTTAGGTACGAGCAGTACTTC. It encodes CASSLEGLPLRYEQYF.

The rearrangement joins TRBV4-2 to TRBJ2-7; the match to TRBD2 covers 11 bases. Trimming took 0 bases from V and 0 from J; bases not matched to a gene: 7. This CDR3 contains 18 residues. Germline V gene sequence: CDR1 LGHNA, CDR2 YNFKEQ. CDR3 sequence reads: CASSQDRASGGSSYEQYF. In DNA form, the CDR3 reads TGTGCCAGCAGCCAAGATAGGGCTAGCGGGGGGTCCTCCTACGAGCAGTACTTC.

The chain employs TRBV30 and TRBJ1-1; 9 bases fit TRBD1. J lost 1 base, V lost 4 bases, and 7 bases had no gene match. CDR1 is GTSNPN, CDR2 SVGIG, per germline (reference sequence). The CDR3 totals 15 residues. The CDR3 is CAWNTGTGRNTEAFF. DNA for the CDR3: TGTGCCTGGAATACCGGGACAGGGCGGAACACTGAAGCTTTCTTT.

CDR3 protein: CASSLQGPYGYTF. In nucleotides, the CDR3 is TGTGCCAGCAGCCTACAAGGCCCGTATGGCTACACCTTC. This rearrangement joins TRBV2 to TRBJ1-2, with no clear D. The CDR3 is 13 residues long. The germline CDR1 and CDR2 sequences are SNHLY and FYNNEI. V was pared by 6 bases and J by 5 bases, with 13 bases between.

The genes are TRBV25-1 and TRBJ2-7, with 9 bases matching TRBD1. Germline CDR1 is MGHDK and CDR2 is SYGVNS. The CDR3 covers 13 residues. With 4 bases clipped from V and 2 bases from J, the junction kept 0 bases outside the gene matches. This chain's CDR3 is CASSGTGAYEQYF. CDR3 coding DNA: TGTGCCAGCAGTGGGACAGGGGCCTACGAGCAGTACTTC.

This clone has just a few counts. The chain combines TRBV9 with TRBJ1-4; 8 bases match TRBD1. The CDR3 covers 16 residues. Germline V gene sequence: CDR1 SGDLS, CDR2 YYNGEE. The J segment lost 4 bases and the V segment lost 0 bases, leaving 5 bases of the junction unmatched. The CDR3 DNA follows: TGTGCCAGCAGCGTAGGCCTAGGACAGGGTAATGAAAAACTGTTTTTT. Its protein is CASSVGLGQGNEKLFF.

This clone has only a few counts. This chain connects TRBV5-4 to TRBJ2-5; TRBD2 aligns across 13 bases. V dropped 4 bases and J dropped 5; count of bases not matched to a gene: 8. The germline V gene encodes CDR1 SGHNT and CDR2 YYREEE (reference sequence). There are 16 residues in the CDR3. The CDR3 loop reads CASSPRTSGGGETQYF. The CDR3, as DNA: TGTGCCAGCAGCCCTCGGACTAGCGGGGGTGGGGAGACCCAGTACTTC.

The V call is TRBV12-5, the J call TRBJ2-1; 8 nucleotides align to TRBD2. This CDR3 region has 19 residues. V was clipped by 1 base and J by 0 bases; unmatched bases: 11. CDR1 is LGHNT, CDR2 FRNRAP, per germline. For the CDR3, the DNA is TGTGCTAGTGGTTTGGCTTTTAATAGCGGGACGGGCTCCTACAATGAGCAGTTCTTC. As protein: CASGLAFNSGTGSYNEQFF.

V is TRBV4-1 and J is TRBJ1-1; 8 bases match TRBD1. CDR3 size: 15 residues. The germline gives CDR1 MGHRA, CDR2 YSYEKL. V lost 4 bases and J lost 3; bases outside the gene matches: 7. The chain's CDR3 is CASSPLTGADTEAFF. The CDR3 region has the DNA TGCGCCAGCAGCCCATTGACAGGGGCGGACACTGAAGCTTTCTTT.

The chain joins TRBV19 to TRBJ2-1, with 12 bases matching TRBD2. V gave up 6 bases and J gave up 6 bases; unmatched junction bases: 3. The CDR3 runs to 14 residues. Germline V gives CDR1 LNHDA, CDR2 SQIVND (reference sequence). CDR3 sequence reads: CASRTSGGSNEQFF. CDR3 sequence (DNA): TGTGCCAGTAGGACTAGCGGGGGTTCCAATGAGCAGTTCTTC.

The chain joins TRBV10-3 to TRBJ1-5; D unclear. The length of the CDR3 is 15 residues. Trimming stripped 2 bases from V and 4 bases from J, with 12 bases between. From germline, CDR1 is ENHRY and CDR2 SYGVKD. The CDR3 reads CAISENLGENQPQHF. In DNA form, the CDR3 reads TGTGCCATCAGTGAGAACCTGGGAGAAAATCAGCCCCAGCATTTT.

The genes are TRBV7-9 and TRBJ2-1; TRBD2 aligns across 8 bases. Trimming cost V 8 bases and J 6 bases; bases outside gene matches: 9. The CDR3 contains 14 residues. In germline, CDR1 is SEHNR, CDR2 FQNEAQ (reference sequence). Written as DNA, the CDR3 is TGTGCCAGCCCGCGGGGGGATGGAACCAATGAGCAGTTCTTC. This sequence encodes CASPRGDGTNEQFF.